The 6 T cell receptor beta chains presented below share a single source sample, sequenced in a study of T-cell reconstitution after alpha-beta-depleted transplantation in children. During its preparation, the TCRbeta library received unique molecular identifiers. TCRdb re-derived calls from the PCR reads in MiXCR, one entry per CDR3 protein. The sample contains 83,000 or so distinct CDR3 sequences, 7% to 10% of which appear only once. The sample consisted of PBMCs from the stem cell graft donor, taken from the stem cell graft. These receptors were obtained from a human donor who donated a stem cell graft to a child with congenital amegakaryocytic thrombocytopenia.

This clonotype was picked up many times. The CDR3 DNA reads as TGTGCCAGCAGCCTCTCCTATAATTCCCGACAGGGCCTCACAGATACGCAGTATTTT. It codes for CASSLSYNSRQGLTDTQYF. The chain has TRBV3-1 and TRBJ2-3; the match to TRBD1 covers 7 bases. V shed 4 bases and J 2 bases; nucleotides not matched to a gene: 18. This CDR3 contains 19 residues. Germline-derived CDR1 and CDR2 are LGHDT and YNNKEL (reference sequence).

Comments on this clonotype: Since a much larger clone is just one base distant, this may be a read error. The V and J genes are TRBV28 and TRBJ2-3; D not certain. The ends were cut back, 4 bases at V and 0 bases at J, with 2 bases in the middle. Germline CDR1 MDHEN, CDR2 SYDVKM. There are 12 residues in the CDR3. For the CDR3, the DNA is TGTGCCAGCAGTTACAGCACAGATACGCAGTATTTT. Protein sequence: CASSYSTDTQYF.

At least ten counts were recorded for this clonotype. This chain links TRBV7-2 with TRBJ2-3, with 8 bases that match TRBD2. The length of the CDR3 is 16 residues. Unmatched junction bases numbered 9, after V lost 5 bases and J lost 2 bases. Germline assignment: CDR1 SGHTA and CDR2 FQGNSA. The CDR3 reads CASSRGGIRVTDTQYF. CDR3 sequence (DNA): TGTGCCAGCAGCCGCGGGGGGATTCGAGTCACAGATACGCAGTATTTT. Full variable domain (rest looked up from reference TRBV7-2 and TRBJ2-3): GAGVSQSPSNKVTEKGKDVELRCDPISGHTALYWYRQSLGQGLEFLIYFQGNSAPDKSGLPSDRFSAERTGGSVSTLTIQRTQQEDSAVYLCASSRGGIRVTDTQYFGPGTRLTVL.

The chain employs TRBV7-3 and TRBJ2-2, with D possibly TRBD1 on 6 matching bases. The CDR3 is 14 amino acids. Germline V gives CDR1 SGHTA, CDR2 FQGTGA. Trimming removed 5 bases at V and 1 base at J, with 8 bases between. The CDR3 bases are TGTGCCAGCAGCCGGACAGTGAACACCGGGGAGCTGTTTTTT. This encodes CASSRTVNTGELFF.

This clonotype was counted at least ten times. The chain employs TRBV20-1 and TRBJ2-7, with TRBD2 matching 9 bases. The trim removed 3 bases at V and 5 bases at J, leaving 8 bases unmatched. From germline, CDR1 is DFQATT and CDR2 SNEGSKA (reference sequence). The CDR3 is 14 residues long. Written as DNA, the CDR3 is TGCAGTGCTAGGGAGGGACTAGCATTCGACGAGCAGTACTTC. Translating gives CSAREGLAFDEQYF.

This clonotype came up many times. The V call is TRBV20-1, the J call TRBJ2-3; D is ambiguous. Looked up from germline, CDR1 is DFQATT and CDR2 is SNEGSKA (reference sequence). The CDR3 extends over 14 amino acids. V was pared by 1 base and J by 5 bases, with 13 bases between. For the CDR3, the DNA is TGCAGTGCTAGAGTGCCATCCGCTAAAGATACGCAGTATTTT. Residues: CSARVPSAKDTQYF.